The 30 T cell receptor beta chains given below trace back to one sample, sequenced in a study of CD8+ T cells in alopecia areata. RNA was extracted and reverse transcribed into cDNA as the sequencing template. Only in-frame clones appear in the TCRdb table, and some are missing; sequencing was by immunoSEQ multiplex PCR. The data contain approximately 300,000 clones, 58% of them singletons. Treatment defined: oral pan-JAK inhibitor, 5-10 mg twice daily. The material was CD4+ T cells sorted from blood, obtained at week 24, from a patient treated with tofacitinib. The origin of the receptors is a human donor with alopecia areata.

V usage is TRBV18 and J usage is TRBJ1-1; D is uncertain. The germline V and J ends were trimmed by 0 bases and 0 bases, with 8 bases remaining between them. Germline V gene lookup returns CDR1 KGHSH and CDR2 LQKENI. CDR3 length: 15 residues. CDR3 in amino acids: CASSPPAGMNTEAFF. CDR3 nucleotides: TGTGCCAGCTCACCACCGGCCGGGATGAACACTGAAGCTTTCTTT.

The chain uses TRBV28 and TRBJ2-1; 8 positions agree with TRBD2. V gave up 8 bases and J gave up 5 bases; unmatched junction bases: 17. The CDR3 covers 17 residues. Germline V gene data show CDR1 as MDHEN and CDR2 as SYDVKM. CDR3 in amino acids: CASGWSPGSGGHNEQFF. The DNA for the CDR3 is TGTGCCAGCGGTTGGTCCCCAGGGAGCGGGGGCCACAATGAGCAGTTCTTC.

V gene TRBV30 combines with J gene TRBJ1-5; D gene unclear. V was shortened by 2 bases and J by 6 bases, with 11 bases between the two germline ends. This CDR3 is built from 13 residues. Germline V gives CDR1 GTSNPN, CDR2 SVGIG (reference sequence). CDR3 sequence (DNA): TGTGCCTGGAGTTGGGGAATGGGTCAGCCCCAGCATTTT. Amino acids: CAWSWGMGQPQHF.

Comment on this clone: Other DNA sequences of this sample code for an identical CDR3. The rearrangement uses TRBV30 and TRBJ2-3; a weak D match, TRBD2 (5 bases). Between the trimmed V and J ends, which lost 0 bases and 4 bases, there was a span of 8 bases. The CDR3 runs to 13 residues. Germline-derived CDR1 and CDR2 are GTSNPN and SVGIG (reference sequence). This chain's CDR3 is CAWSVPGADTQYF. Written as DNA, the CDR3 is TGTGCCTGGAGTGTCCCCGGGGCAGATACGCAGTATTTT.

This chain joins TRBV7-8 and TRBJ2-3; D uncertain. CDR3 size: 14 residues. Germline V lookup: CDR1 SGHVS, CDR2 FQNEAQ. Trimming pared 1 base from V and 0 bases from J, leaving 5 bases between. The CDR3 is CASSLVASTDTQYF. CDR3 nucleotide sequence: TGTGCCAGCAGCTTAGTGGCTAGCACAGATACGCAGTATTTT.

The table lists this clone with a count of one. The chain employs TRBV6-6 and TRBJ2-1; TRBD1 aligns across 8 bases. Unmatched junction bases numbered 9, after V lost 6 bases and J lost 14 bases. Germline V gives CDR1 MNHNY, CDR2 SVGAGI (reference sequence). The CDR3 covers 12 residues. The chain's CDR3 is CASSPQGQAKFF. In DNA, the CDR3 is TGTGCCAGCAGCCCCCAGGGACAGGCAAAGTTCTTC.

The chain is built from TRBV10-3 and TRBJ1-4; 8 nucleotides match TRBD1. There are 14 residues in the CDR3. In germline, CDR1 is ENHRY, CDR2 SYGVKD. V was pared by 6 bases and J by 5 bases, with 5 bases of the junction left unmatched. Here the CDR3 DNA reads TGTGCCATCAGCCCAGGGGGCGCGAATGAAAAACTGTTTTTT. It translates to CAISPGGANEKLFF.

The genes are TRBV5-4 and TRBJ1-6; 10 nucleotides align to TRBD1. This CDR3 contains 14 residues. The junction had 3 bases not matched to a gene; V was cut back by 4 bases and J by 8 bases. The V gene's germline CDR1 is SGHNT and CDR2 YYREEE (reference sequence). CDR3 region: CASSPGQGYSPLHF. As DNA, the CDR3 is TGTGCCAGCAGCCCGGGACAGGGGTATTCACCCCTCCACTTT.

The chain carries TRBV30 and TRBJ2-2; unclear D gene. The CDR3 spans 13 residues. CDR1 is GTSNPN, CDR2 SVGIG, per germline (reference sequence). V was shortened by 4 bases and J by 4 bases, with 10 bases between the two germline ends. CDR3 in DNA: TGTGCCTGGACCTTAGACCTCACCGGGGAGCTGTTTTTT. Translation gives CAWTLDLTGELFF.

This chain's CDR3 is CASSFREEKLFF. DNA for the CDR3: TGTGCCAGCAGTTTCAGGGAAGAAAAACTGTTTTTT. The V and J genes are TRBV28 and TRBJ1-4; D might be TRBD1 (5 bases). V dropped 3 bases and J dropped 8 bases, with 7 bases sitting between them. This CDR3 is 12 amino acids long. Germline loops: CDR1 MDHEN, CDR2 SYDVKM.

The CDR3: CTSPLGGETQYF. The CDR3 region has the DNA TGCACCAGCCCACTAGGTGGGGAGACCCAGTACTTC. V gene TRBV1 combines with J gene TRBJ2-5; TRBD2 was called by the table and not checked on the DNA. TRBV1 is reported as a pseudogene. The CDR3 has 12 residues.

The chain couples TRBV6-5 to TRBJ2-5; 10 nucleotides align to TRBD2. This CDR3 comprises 16 residues. V lost 4 bases and J lost 5; bases outside the gene matches: 10. The germline V gene encodes CDR1 MNHEY and CDR2 SVGAGI. The CDR3 region has the DNA TGTGCCAGCAGTTCTCTCGCTAGCGGGGGCTCGGAGACCCAGTACTTC. Its protein is CASSSLASGGSETQYF.

This chain links TRBV29-1 with TRBJ2-2; D is unclear. Per germline, CDR1 SQVTM and CDR2 ANQGSEA. Trimming pared 7 bases from V and 4 bases from J, leaving 10 bases between. CDR3 size: 12 residues. CDR3 loop: CSAYSFTGELFF. CDR3 in DNA: TGCAGCGCATACAGCTTCACCGGGGAGCTGTTTTTT.

J is TRBJ1-1 and V is TRBV10-3; D not resolved. V was pared by 11 bases and J by 3 bases, with 16 bases between. Germline CDR1 and CDR2: ENHRY and SYGVKD. CDR3 size: 13 residues. The DNA for the CDR3 is TGTGCCCACCGGCGCCAGACGGACACTGAAGCTTTCTTT. Its protein is CAHRRQTDTEAFF.

DNA of the CDR3: TGTGCCAGCAGCCCAGGGACAGGGGAATGGGGCTACACCTTC. It specifies CASSPGTGEWGYTF. The chain is built from TRBV7-3 and TRBJ1-2, with 10 positions matching TRBD1. CDR1 and CDR2 from the germline V gene are SGHTA and FQGTGA. V trimming: 5 bases; J trimming: 8 bases; junction bases outside the gene matches: 8. The CDR3 is made up of 14 amino acids.

This chain links TRBV7-2 with TRBJ2-7; D might be TRBD1 or TRBD2, each matching 5 bases. This CDR3 contains 14 residues. Germline CDR1 reads SGHTA; CDR2 reads FQGNSA. V lost 4 bases to trimming and J lost 3 bases, with 13 bases between them. The CDR3 bases are TGTGCCAGCAGCTCGGAACTAGGGGTCTACGAGCAGTACTTC. It yields the protein CASSSELGVYEQYF. Full variable domain (remainder filled in from reference TRBV7-2 and TRBJ2-7): GAGVSQSPSNKVTEKGKDVELRCDPISGHTALYWYRQSLGQGLEFLIYFQGNSAPDKSGLPSDRFSAERTGGSVSTLTIQRTQQEDSAVYLCASSSELGVYEQYFGPGTRLTVT.

The chain has TRBV5-1 and TRBJ2-1, with 7 bases aligning to TRBD2. The CDR3 runs to 15 residues. The germline CDR1 and CDR2 sequences are SGHRS and YFSETQ. The junction had 6 bases not matched to a gene; V was cut back by 0 bases and J by 6 bases. For the CDR3, the DNA is TGCGCCAGCAGCTTGGGAAATGGGGGGGTCAATGAGCAGTTCTTC. This codes for CASSLGNGGVNEQFF.

This CDR3 reads CASSQDEGGGQLKPLHF. In nucleotides, the CDR3 is TGCGCCAGCAGCCAAGATGAGGGAGGCGGACAGCTCAAACCCCTCCACTTT. This sequence joins TRBV4-1 and TRBJ1-6, with D possibly matching TRBD1 (6 bases). CDR3 size: 17 residues. CDR1 is MGHRA, CDR2 YSYEKL, per germline. The V end lost 0 bases, the J end lost 12 bases, and 21 bases lay between the germline ends.

This clone appeared a few times. The rearrangement links TRBV29-1 to TRBJ2-7, with 10 bases fitting TRBD1. Trimming took 5 bases from V and 7 from J; bases not matched to a gene: 5. The CDR3 sequence is 12 residues long. CDR1 and CDR2 (germline): SQVTM, ANQGSEA. CDR3 sequence: CSVFDRGQEQYF. In DNA form, the CDR3 reads TGCAGCGTTTTTGACAGGGGGCAAGAGCAGTACTTC.

This clone came up once. The rearrangement links TRBV5-4 to TRBJ2-1; weak D call: TRBD2 (6 bases). Germline loops: CDR1 SGHNT, CDR2 YYREEE (reference sequence). Trimming pared 4 bases from V and 1 base from J, leaving 12 bases between. The CDR3 is 15 residues long. CDR3 nucleotides: TGTGCCAGCAGCCCGACTAGAACTTCCTACAATGAGCAGTTCTTC. Translation gives CASSPTRTSYNEQFF.

This clone was seen a handful of times. The chain is built from TRBV7-8 and TRBJ1-6; D is possibly TRBD1 (5 bases). V was pared by 0 bases and J by 7 bases, with 10 bases between. This CDR3 contains 15 residues. In germline, CDR1 is SGHVS, CDR2 FQNEAQ. The CDR3 nucleotides are TGTGCCAGCAGCTTAGCGGGACCGCTAAATTCACCCCTCCACTTT. As protein: CASSLAGPLNSPLHF.

The chain combines TRBV18 with TRBJ2-5; 9 bases are a match to TRBD1. V was clipped by 3 bases and J by 1 base; unmatched bases: 3. The CDR3 is 15 residues long. Germline V gene data show CDR1 as KGHSH and CDR2 as LQKENI. The CDR3 DNA sequence: TGTGCCAGCTCACCTATGGGACAGGGCCAAGAGACCCAGTACTTC. It codes for CASSPMGQGQETQYF.

In its sample, this clone is medium-sized (0.01 to 0.1%). The chain uses TRBV7-9 and TRBJ1-3, with D possibly TRBD1 on 6 matching bases. From germline, CDR1 is SEHNR and CDR2 FQNEAQ (reference sequence). The CDR3 has 17 residues. The V and J ends lost 5 bases and 0 bases respectively, with 17 bases between them. CDR3 residues: CASSPPEGVLSGNTIYF. The CDR3 DNA follows: TGTGCCAGCAGCCCGCCGGAGGGGGTCCTCTCTGGAAACACCATATATTTT.

This chain links TRBV30 with TRBJ2-7; D is ambiguous. Trimming cost V 2 bases and J 2 bases, with 10 bases left between them. The CDR3 has 13 residues. Germline CDR1 and CDR2: GTSNPN and SVGIG (reference sequence). The CDR3 DNA is TGTGCCTGGAGTCCCCCCCCCACCTACGAGCAGTACTTC. This sequence encodes CAWSPPPTYEQYF. The variable domain in full, with the rest retrieved from reference TRBV30 and TRBJ2-7, is SQTIHQWPATLVQPVGSPLSLECTVEGTSNPNLYWYRQAAGRGLQLLFYSVGIGQISSEVPQNLSASRPQDRQFILSSKKLLLSDSGFYLCAWSPPPTYEQYFGPGTRLTVT.

This sequence joins TRBV10-3 and TRBJ1-4, with D possibly matching TRBD1 (6 bases). Looked up from germline, CDR1 is ENHRY and CDR2 is SYGVKD. The CDR3 spans 13 residues. V gave up 4 bases and J gave up 5 bases, with 8 bases separating them. The CDR3 region is CAISGTVNEKLFF. CDR3 DNA sequence: TGTGCCATCAGTGGGACAGTGAATGAAAAACTGTTTTTT.

V usage is TRBV5-4 and J usage is TRBJ2-7; 7 nucleotides line up with TRBD2. J was trimmed by 2 bases and V by 0 bases; bases with no gene match: 5. The CDR3 has 15 amino acids. Germline V CDR1 and CDR2: SGHNT, YYREEE (reference sequence). DNA of the CDR3: TGTGCCAGCAGCTTGGAGCCTAGCGGAACCTACGAGCAGTACTTC. Translating it yields CASSLEPSGTYEQYF.

The chain uses TRBV29-1 and TRBJ1-1, with 8 bases fitting TRBD1. Germline V gene lookup returns CDR1 SQVTM and CDR2 ANQGSEA. The length of the CDR3 is 13 residues. V trimming: 8 bases; J trimming: 4 bases; junction bases outside the gene matches: 9. Here the CDR3 DNA reads TGCAGCTCAGGGGGCGAGGCGGTCACTGAAGCTTTCTTT. Translated, it gives CSSGGEAVTEAFF.

CDR3 region: CAWSPGGNSGNTIYF. CDR3 nucleotides: TGTGCCTGGAGTCCAGGGGGAAACTCTGGAAACACCATATATTTT. The chain has TRBV30 and TRBJ1-3; 7 nucleotides agree with TRBD1. The V and J ends lost 2 bases and 0 bases, in that order; junction bases with no gene match: 4. This CDR3 has 15 residues. The germline CDR1 and CDR2 sequences are GTSNPN and SVGIG (reference sequence).

This chain links TRBV7-2 with TRBJ2-7; TRBD1 or TRBD2 may be the D gene (5 bases each). This CDR3 region has 18 residues. Germline loops: CDR1 SGHTA, CDR2 FQGNSA. Trimming stripped 1 base from V and 3 bases from J, with 22 bases between. CDR3 region: CASSLVFGLQGRDYEQYF. In DNA form, the CDR3 reads TGTGCCAGCAGCTTAGTGTTTGGTCTCCAGGGACGAGACTACGAGCAGTACTTC.

V is TRBV15 and J is TRBJ2-3, with D unresolved. The CDR3 totals 12 residues. Trimming removed 0 bases from V and 8 bases from J, with 6 bases in between. In germline, CDR1 is LNHNV, CDR2 YYDKDF (reference sequence). The CDR3 nucleotides read TGTGCCACCAGCAGAGAGGGCGGTACGCAGTATTTT. This gives the protein CATSREGGTQYF.